Shown below are 22 T cell receptor beta chains from a single sample sequenced in a study of shared clonotypes between healthy human individuals. Some clones are missing from TCRdb's copy, which holds only in-frame ones; the method was immunoSEQ multiplex PCR. The table lists around 2,000,000 clones, around 93% of them singletons. Naive CD8 cells lacked CD45RO and underwent positive selection for CCR7, leaving out terminally differentiated effector memory CD45RA+ cells. The specimen sequenced was naive CD8+ T cells from PBMCs. Every receptor here comes from a young man in good health. Some clones in this sample may be carry-over from other donors' samples.

The V gene is TRBV4-3, the J gene TRBJ2-6; D is unclear. Germline values: CDR1 LGHNA, CDR2 YSLEER. The CDR3 totals 15 residues. The V end was cut by 7 bases, the J end by 4 bases, with 14 bases between. The CDR3 spells CASTSSSWGANVLTF. CDR3 DNA: TGCGCCAGCACCTCCAGTTCTTGGGGGGCCAACGTCCTGACTTTC.

The rearrangement uses TRBV7-9 and TRBJ2-7; 8 nucleotides align to TRBD2. The CDR3 sequence is 18 residues long. Germline V gene lookup returns CDR1 SEHNR and CDR2 FQNEAQ (reference sequence). The junction had 14 bases not matched to a gene; V was cut back by 2 bases and J by 2 bases. CDR3 nucleotides: TGTGCCAGCAGCTTATCCGGACTAGCTTTTTCTCTAACCTACGAGCAGTACTTC. Amino acid sequence: CASSLSGLAFSLTYEQYF.

The genes are TRBV11-2 and TRBJ2-5; TRBD2 might be the D (5 bases). Near its end, the DNA agrees better with TRBJ2-7, so the J call may be wrong. Per germline, CDR1 SGHAT and CDR2 FQNNGV. The CDR3 extends over 13 amino acids. This CDR3 is CASSPRLSLEQYF. CDR3 DNA: TGTGCCAGCAGCCCCCGACTATCCCTCGAGCAGTACTTC.

The CDR3 DNA sequence: TGTGCCAGCCCGCCAGGAGAGGGACAGGGGGCTGGTCAGCCCCAGCATTTT. This encodes CASPPGEGQGAGQPQHF. V and J are TRBV28 and TRBJ1-5, with 12 positions matching TRBD1. J was trimmed by 6 bases and V by 8 bases; bases with no gene match: 14. The CDR3 is made up of 17 amino acids. Germline V lookup: CDR1 MDHEN, CDR2 SYDVKM.

The rearrangement joins TRBV6-1 to TRBJ1-2, with D possibly being TRBD1 (5 bases). This CDR3 has 14 residues. V was cut by 1 base and J by 6 bases, with 12 bases left in between. CDR1 and CDR2 from the germline V gene are MNHNS and SASEGT. The DNA for the CDR3 is TGTGCCAGCAGTGAAGTTGCCAGGGTGGATGGCTACACCTTC. Amino acids: CASSEVARVDGYTF.

Concerning this clone: Different DNA sequences within this sample yield the same CDR3. The rearrangement uses TRBV9 and TRBJ2-5, with 9 bases aligning to TRBD1. Germline CDR1 reads SGDLS; CDR2 reads YYNGEE. The CDR3 extends over 15 amino acids. Germline trimming cut 0 bases from V and 4 bases from J; bases unmatched to any gene: 4. CDR3 protein: CASSVEGQGGETQYF. The CDR3 bases are TGTGCCAGCAGCGTAGAGGGACAGGGTGGAGAGACCCAGTACTTC.

This chain joins TRBV13 and TRBJ1-1, with no clear D. Trimming took 6 bases from V and 3 from J, leaving 14 bases between them. The V gene's germline CDR1 is PRHDT and CDR2 FYEKMQ (reference sequence). CDR3 length equals 14 residues. For the CDR3, the DNA is TGTGCCAGCAGACCCGGCCAGGTGGACACTGAAGCTTTCTTT. Its translation is CASRPGQVDTEAFF.

Points on this clone: This sample includes further DNA sequences coding for the same CDR3. The chain links TRBV27 to TRBJ2-1, with D possibly TRBD1 on 6 matching bases. V was pared by 3 bases and J by 0 bases, with 9 bases between. Germline CDR1 MNHEY, CDR2 SMNVEV (reference sequence). The CDR3 runs to 15 residues. CDR3 coding DNA: TGTGCCAGCAGTTTTCGAGGGGGCTCCTACAATGAGCAGTTCTTC. Translated, it gives CASSFRGGSYNEQFF.

The rearrangement joins TRBV5-1 to TRBJ2-3, with 9 bases lining up with TRBD1. The CDR3 runs 15 residues. Germline-derived CDR1 and CDR2 are SGHRS and YFSETQ. Losses at the gene ends were 4 bases for V and 5 bases for J; bases not matched to a gene: 8. The CDR3 region is CASSRTGVYIDTQYF. The CDR3 coding sequence is TGCGCCAGCAGCCGGACAGGGGTGTATATAGATACGCAGTATTTT.

The chain combines TRBV4-1 with TRBJ2-1, with 7 bases aligning to TRBD2. Trimming removed 4 bases from V and 0 bases from J; junction bases left unmatched: 9. In germline, CDR1 is MGHRA, CDR2 YSYEKL. The CDR3 has 17 residues. The CDR3 sequence: CASSLSRGLVSYNEQFF. The CDR3, as DNA: TGCGCCAGCAGCCTTTCGAGAGGACTAGTCTCCTACAATGAGCAGTTCTTC.

CDR3 coding DNA: TGTGCCAGCAGCCGAGGGAACACTGGACTAGCGGGGGACGAGCAGTACTTC. It encodes CASSRGNTGLAGDEQYF. V is TRBV5-4 and J is TRBJ2-7, with TRBD2 matching 13 bases. The CDR3 has 17 amino acids. Germline assignment: CDR1 SGHNT and CDR2 YYREEE (reference sequence). J lost 5 bases, V lost 4 bases, and 12 bases had no gene match.

The V call is TRBV28, the J call TRBJ2-1; TRBD2 is a possible D gene (6 bases). Trimming stripped 3 bases from V and 8 bases from J, with 29 bases between. Germline V gives CDR1 MDHEN, CDR2 SYDVKM. This CDR3 has 19 amino acids. CDR3 sequence (DNA): TGTGCCAGCAGTTTTTCGTTTTTGGGTCCTCGGGGGAGGCGTGATGAGCAGTTCTTC. Translating it yields CASSFSFLGPRGRRDEQFF.

The V call is TRBV29-1, the J call TRBJ2-3, with 10 positions matching TRBD1. V lost 4 bases, J lost 7 bases, and 8 bases stayed unmatched. The CDR3 length is 14 residues. CDR1 and CDR2 (germline): SQVTM, ANQGSEA. The CDR3 DNA follows: TGCAGCGTTGGACGGGACAGGGGCCTCAATACGCAGTATTTT. Translating gives CSVGRDRGLNTQYF.

This chain connects TRBV29-1 to TRBJ2-1; 10 nucleotides match TRBD2. The CDR3 extends over 15 amino acids. Per germline, CDR1 SQVTM and CDR2 ANQGSEA. The ends lost 1 base at V and 3 bases at J; junction bases unmatched: 3. The CDR3 reads CSVEGTSGNYNEQFF. Written as DNA, the CDR3 is TGCAGCGTTGAAGGGACTAGCGGCAACTACAATGAGCAGTTCTTC.

The rearrangement links TRBV7-2 to TRBJ2-2; 7 positions agree with TRBD1. Looked up from germline, CDR1 is SGHTA and CDR2 is FQGNSA. Unmatched junction bases numbered 8, after V lost 7 bases and J lost 0 bases. The length of the CDR3 is 16 residues. The CDR3 sequence: CASTFRTGPNTGELFF. In DNA, the CDR3 is TGTGCCAGCACCTTCAGGACAGGACCGAACACCGGGGAGCTGTTTTTT.

In this sample, this clone turned up once. This sequence joins TRBV28 and TRBJ1-5; 7 bases match TRBD1. CDR1 MDHEN and CDR2 SYDVKM come from the germline V gene. The junction had 7 bases not matched to a gene; V was cut back by 7 bases and J by 1 base. The CDR3 sequence is 15 residues long. CDR3 sequence reads: CASKTQGRSNQPQHF. CDR3 coding DNA: TGTGCCAGCAAAACACAGGGGAGAAGCAATCAGCCCCAGCATTTT.

V usage is TRBV29-1 and J usage is TRBJ2-1, with 8 bases fitting TRBD2. Germline loops: CDR1 SQVTM, CDR2 ANQGSEA. Trimming cost V 5 bases and J 10 bases; bases outside gene matches: 10. The CDR3 contains 13 residues. The CDR3 nucleotides read TGCAGCGTTCGGGGGGGATGGCTTTACGAGCAGTTCTTC. Its protein is CSVRGGWLYEQFF.

This chain joins TRBV9 and TRBJ2-5, with 7 bases fitting TRBD2. V dropped 6 bases and J dropped 4; count of bases not matched to a gene: 12. CDR3 length: 15 amino acids. Looked up from germline, CDR1 is SGDLS and CDR2 is YYNGEE. The CDR3 reads CASTKSGNGAETQYF. The CDR3 bases are TGTGCCAGCACTAAGAGCGGGAATGGAGCAGAGACCCAGTACTTC.

This chain links TRBV30 with TRBJ2-7; the D gene could be TRBD1 or TRBD2 (5 bases each). Between the trimmed V and J ends, which lost 0 bases and 5 bases, there was a span of 14 bases. The CDR3 extends over 14 amino acids. Germline values: CDR1 GTSNPN, CDR2 SVGIG (reference sequence). The CDR3 DNA reads as TGTGCCTGGAGTGTACTGAGAGGGGCGCACGAGCAGTACTTC. Protein product: CAWSVLRGAHEQYF. Looking up the rest from reference TRBV30 and TRBJ2-7 gives the full variable domain: SQTIHQWPATLVQPVGSPLSLECTVEGTSNPNLYWYRQAAGRGLQLLFYSVGIGQISSEVPQNLSASRPQDRQFILSSKKLLLSDSGFYLCAWSVLRGAHEQYFGPGTRLTVT.

The chain links TRBV28 to TRBJ2-2; the match to TRBD2 covers 7 bases. The V segment lost 3 bases and the J segment 0 bases; nucleotides outside the gene matches: 7. CDR1 is MDHEN, CDR2 SYDVKM, per germline. The CDR3 totals 17 residues. The CDR3 DNA is TGTGCCAGCAGTTTGGACCCTAGCGGTGCGAACACCGGGGAGCTGTTTTTT. This codes for CASSLDPSGANTGELFF.

The gene calls are TRBV27 and TRBJ1-1; 7 nucleotides line up with TRBD1. Germline V gene lookup returns CDR1 MNHEY and CDR2 SMNVEV (reference sequence). The CDR3 consists of 12 residues. The V and J ends lost 7 bases and 7 bases, in that order; junction bases with no gene match: 6. As DNA, the CDR3 is TGTGCCAGCAAGGGTCAGGGGGGTGAAGCTTTCTTT. Translating gives CASKGQGGEAFF.

The rearrangement joins TRBV29-1 to TRBJ1-2; 8 nucleotides line up with TRBD1. The V segment lost 4 bases and the J segment 1 base; nucleotides outside the gene matches: 14. Germline V gene lookup returns CDR1 SQVTM and CDR2 ANQGSEA. The CDR3 is made up of 17 amino acids. CDR3: CSVGPGQVQEFNYGYTF. For the CDR3, the DNA is TGCAGCGTTGGTCCGGGACAGGTACAAGAATTTAACTATGGCTACACCTTC.